This entry features one T cell receptor beta chain sequence. TCRdb's copy holds only in-frame clones and misses some; the assay was immunoSEQ multiplex PCR. The data contain over 250,000 clones, about 91% of them singletons. The source of the sample is a study of blood T cell repertoires in COVID-19. Across the study: Nucleic acid was either cDNA or gDNA, and it came from T cells, B-cell-depleted T cells, or PBMCs.

This study enrolled people aged 18 to 89 from roughly 22 US geographic areas. Self-reported history from a screening survey and questionnaire set each donor's cohort. Recovery among Cohort 3 donors was established by two negative PCRs, clearance, or symptom resolution. The V and J ends lost 1 base and 8 bases respectively, with 9 bases between them. The CDR3 covers 12 residues. CDR1 is GTSNPN, CDR2 SVGIG, per germline (reference sequence). This chain links TRBV30 with TRBJ1-5; possibly TRBD1 for D (5 bases). Input material: PBMCs or T cells enriched from blood (not recorded which). This receptor was obtained from a woman aged 18-35 years who had recovered from COVID-19. Here the CDR3 reads CAWSAGGKPQHF. The CDR3 bases are TGTGCCTGGAGTGCGGGGGGGAAGCCCCAGCATTTT.